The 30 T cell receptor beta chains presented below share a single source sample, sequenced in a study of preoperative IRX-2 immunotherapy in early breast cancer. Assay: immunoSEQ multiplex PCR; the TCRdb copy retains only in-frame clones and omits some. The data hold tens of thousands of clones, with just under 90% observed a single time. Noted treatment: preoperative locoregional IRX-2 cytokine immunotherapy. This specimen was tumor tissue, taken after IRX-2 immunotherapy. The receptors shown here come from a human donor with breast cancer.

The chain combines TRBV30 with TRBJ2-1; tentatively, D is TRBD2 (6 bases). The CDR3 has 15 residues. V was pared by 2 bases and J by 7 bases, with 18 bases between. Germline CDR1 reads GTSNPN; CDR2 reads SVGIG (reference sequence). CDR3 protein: CAWSRRGRIGNEQFF. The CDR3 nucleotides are TGTGCCTGGAGTCGTCGGGGGAGGATCGGGAATGAGCAGTTCTTC.

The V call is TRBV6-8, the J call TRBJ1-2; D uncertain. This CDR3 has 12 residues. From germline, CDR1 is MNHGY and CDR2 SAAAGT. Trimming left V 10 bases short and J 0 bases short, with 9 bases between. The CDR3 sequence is CATHNPNYGYTF. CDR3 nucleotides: TGTGCCACCCATAATCCTAACTATGGCTACACCTTC.

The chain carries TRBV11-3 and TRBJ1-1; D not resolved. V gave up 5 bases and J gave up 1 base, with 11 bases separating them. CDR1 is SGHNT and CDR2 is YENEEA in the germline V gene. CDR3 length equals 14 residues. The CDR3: CASSRIGGNTEAFF. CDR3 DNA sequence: TGTGCCAGCAGCCGGATCGGAGGGAACACTGAAGCTTTCTTT.

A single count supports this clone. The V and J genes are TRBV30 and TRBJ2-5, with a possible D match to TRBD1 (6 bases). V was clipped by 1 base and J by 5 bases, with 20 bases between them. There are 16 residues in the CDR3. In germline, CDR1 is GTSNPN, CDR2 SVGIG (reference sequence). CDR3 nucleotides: TGTGCCTGGAGTGGTGCCGGGGTCCGAGGGGGTGAGACCCAGTACTTC. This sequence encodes CAWSGAGVRGGETQYF.

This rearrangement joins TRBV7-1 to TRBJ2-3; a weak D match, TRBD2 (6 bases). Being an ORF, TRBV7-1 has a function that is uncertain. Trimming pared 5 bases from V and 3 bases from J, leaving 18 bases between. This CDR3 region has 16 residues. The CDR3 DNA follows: TGTGCCAGCAGCACTCGACTAACGGGAGAAACAGATACGCAGTATTTT. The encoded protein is CASSTRLTGETDTQYF.

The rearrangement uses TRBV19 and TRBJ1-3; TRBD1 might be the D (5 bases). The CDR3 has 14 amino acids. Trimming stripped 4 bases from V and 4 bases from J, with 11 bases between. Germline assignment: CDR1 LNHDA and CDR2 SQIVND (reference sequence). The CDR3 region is CASSTPGTGNTIYF. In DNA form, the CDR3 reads TGTGCCAGTAGTACCCCTGGGACCGGAAACACCATATATTTT.

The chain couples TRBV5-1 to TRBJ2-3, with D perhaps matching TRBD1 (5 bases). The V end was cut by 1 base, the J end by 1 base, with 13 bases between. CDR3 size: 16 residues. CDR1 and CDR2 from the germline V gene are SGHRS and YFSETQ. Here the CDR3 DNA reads TGCGCCAGCAGCTTGTTGGGGCCCCCCGGCACAGATACGCAGTATTTT. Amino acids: CASSLLGPPGTDTQYF.

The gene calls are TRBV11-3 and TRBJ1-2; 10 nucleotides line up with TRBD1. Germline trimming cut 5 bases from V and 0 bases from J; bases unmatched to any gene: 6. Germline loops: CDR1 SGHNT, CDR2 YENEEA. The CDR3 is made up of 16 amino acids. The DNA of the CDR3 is TGTGCCAGCAGCAAAGGGGGGACAGGGGCTAACTATGGCTACACCTTC. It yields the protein CASSKGGTGANYGYTF.

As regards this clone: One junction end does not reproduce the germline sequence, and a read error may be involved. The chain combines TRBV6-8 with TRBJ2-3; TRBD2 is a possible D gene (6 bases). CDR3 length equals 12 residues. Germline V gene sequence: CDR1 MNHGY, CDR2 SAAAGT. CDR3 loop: CAISVFGSTQYF. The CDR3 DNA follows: TGTGCCATCAGTGTTTTCGGGAGTACGCAGTATTTT.

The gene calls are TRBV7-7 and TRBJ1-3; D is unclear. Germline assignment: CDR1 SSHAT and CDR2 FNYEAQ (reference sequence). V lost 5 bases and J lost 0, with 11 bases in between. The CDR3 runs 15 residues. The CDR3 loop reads CASSLGFLSGNTIYF. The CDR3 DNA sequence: TGTGCCAGCAGCCTGGGATTCCTCTCTGGAAACACCATATATTTT.

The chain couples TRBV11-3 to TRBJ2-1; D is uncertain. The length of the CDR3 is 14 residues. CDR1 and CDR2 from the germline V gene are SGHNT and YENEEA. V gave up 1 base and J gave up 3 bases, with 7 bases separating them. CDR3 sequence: CASSLVTSYNEQFF. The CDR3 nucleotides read TGTGCCAGCAGCTTAGTAACGAGCTACAATGAGCAGTTCTTC.

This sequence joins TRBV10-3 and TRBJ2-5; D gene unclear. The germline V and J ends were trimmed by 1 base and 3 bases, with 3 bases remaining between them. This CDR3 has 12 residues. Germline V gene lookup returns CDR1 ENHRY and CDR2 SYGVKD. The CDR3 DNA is TGTGCCATCAGTGAGTATGAAGAGACCCAGTACTTC. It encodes CAISEYEETQYF.

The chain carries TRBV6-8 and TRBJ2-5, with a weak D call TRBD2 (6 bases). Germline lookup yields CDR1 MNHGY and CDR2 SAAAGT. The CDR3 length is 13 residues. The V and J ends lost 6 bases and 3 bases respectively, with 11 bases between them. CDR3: CASRPPGEETQYF. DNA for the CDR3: TGTGCCAGCAGACCTCCGGGGGAAGAGACCCAGTACTTC.

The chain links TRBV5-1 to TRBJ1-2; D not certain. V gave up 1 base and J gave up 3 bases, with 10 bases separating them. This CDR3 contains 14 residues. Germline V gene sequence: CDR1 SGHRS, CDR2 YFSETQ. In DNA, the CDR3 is TGCGCCAGCAGCTTGTACGGGCAGGACTATGGCTACACCTTC. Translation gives CASSLYGQDYGYTF. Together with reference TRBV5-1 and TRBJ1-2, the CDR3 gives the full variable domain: KAGVTQTPRYLIKTRGQQVTLSCSPISGHRSVSWYQQTPGQGLQFLFEYFSETQRNKGNFPGRFSGRQFSNSRSEMNVSTLELGDSALYLCASSLYGQDYGYTFGSGTRLTVV.

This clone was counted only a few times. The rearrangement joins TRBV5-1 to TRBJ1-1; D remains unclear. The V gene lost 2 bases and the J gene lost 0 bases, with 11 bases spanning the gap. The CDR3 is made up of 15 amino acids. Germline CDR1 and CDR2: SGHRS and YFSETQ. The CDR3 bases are TGCGCCAGCAGCTTCGGTACGGGGTTGAACACTGAAGCTTTCTTT. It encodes CASSFGTGLNTEAFF.

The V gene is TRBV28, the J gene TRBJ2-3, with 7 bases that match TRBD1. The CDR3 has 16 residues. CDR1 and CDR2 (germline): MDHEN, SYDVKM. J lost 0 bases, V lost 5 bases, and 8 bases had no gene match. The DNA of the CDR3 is TGTGCCAGCAGTCCACAGGGGCTCCTTAGCACAGATACGCAGTATTTT. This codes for CASSPQGLLSTDTQYF.

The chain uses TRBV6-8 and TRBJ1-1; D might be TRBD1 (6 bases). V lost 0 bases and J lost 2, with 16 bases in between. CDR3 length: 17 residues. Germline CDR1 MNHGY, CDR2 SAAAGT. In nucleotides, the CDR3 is TGTGCCAGCAGTTACTCGATGGCAGGGGCGCCTAACACTGAAGCTTTCTTT. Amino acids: CASSYSMAGAPNTEAFF.

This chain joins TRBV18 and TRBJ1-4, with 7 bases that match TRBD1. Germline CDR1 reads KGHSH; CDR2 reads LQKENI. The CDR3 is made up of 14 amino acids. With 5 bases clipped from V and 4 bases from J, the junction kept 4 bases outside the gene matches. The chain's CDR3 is CASSKTGRNEKLFF. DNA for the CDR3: TGTGCCAGCTCAAAGACAGGGCGTAATGAAAAACTGTTTTTT.

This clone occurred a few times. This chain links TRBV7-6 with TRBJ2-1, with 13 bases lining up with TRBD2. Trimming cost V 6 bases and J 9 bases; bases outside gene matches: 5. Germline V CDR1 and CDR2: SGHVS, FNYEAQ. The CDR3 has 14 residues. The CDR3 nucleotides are TGTGCCAGCAGACCGGGACTAGCGGGATCTGAGCAGTTCTTC. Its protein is CASRPGLAGSEQFF. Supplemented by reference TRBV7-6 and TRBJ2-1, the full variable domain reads GAGVSQSPRYKVTKRGQDVALRCDPISGHVSLYWYRQALGQGPEFLTYFNYEAQQDKSGLPNDRFSAERPEGSISTLTIQRTEQRDSAMYRCASRPGLAGSEQFFGPGTRLTVL.

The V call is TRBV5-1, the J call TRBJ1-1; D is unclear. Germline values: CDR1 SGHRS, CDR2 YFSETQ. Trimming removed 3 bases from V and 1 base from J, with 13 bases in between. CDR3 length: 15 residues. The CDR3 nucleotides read TGCGCCAGCAGCTCTCAATCGGGCTCGAACACTGAAGCTTTCTTT. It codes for CASSSQSGSNTEAFF.

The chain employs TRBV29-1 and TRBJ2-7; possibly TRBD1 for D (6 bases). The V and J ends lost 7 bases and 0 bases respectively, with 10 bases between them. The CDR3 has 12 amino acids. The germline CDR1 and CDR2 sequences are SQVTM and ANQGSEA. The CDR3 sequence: CSARDTSYEQYF. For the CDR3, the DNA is TGCAGCGCCCGGGACACCTCCTACGAGCAGTACTTC.

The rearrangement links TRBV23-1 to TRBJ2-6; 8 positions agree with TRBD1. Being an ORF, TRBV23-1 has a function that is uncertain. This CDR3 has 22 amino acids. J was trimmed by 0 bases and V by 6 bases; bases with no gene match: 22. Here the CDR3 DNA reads TGCGCCAGCAGCCAACTCCGGGACAGGTTTGGGTTGGTAATCTCTGGGGCCAACGTCCTGACTTTC. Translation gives CASSQLRDRFGLVISGANVLTF.

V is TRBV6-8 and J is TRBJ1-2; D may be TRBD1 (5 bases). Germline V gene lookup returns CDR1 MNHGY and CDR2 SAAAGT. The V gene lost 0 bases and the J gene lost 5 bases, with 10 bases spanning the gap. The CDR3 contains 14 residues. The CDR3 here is CASSYSGQLYGYTF. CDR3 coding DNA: TGTGCCAGCAGTTACTCGGGGCAGCTTTATGGCTACACCTTC.

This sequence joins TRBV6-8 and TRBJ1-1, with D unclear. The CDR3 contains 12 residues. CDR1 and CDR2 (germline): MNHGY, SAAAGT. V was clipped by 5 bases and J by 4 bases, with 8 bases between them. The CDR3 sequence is CASSTTFTEAFF. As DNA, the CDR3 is TGTGCCAGCAGTACGACGTTCACTGAAGCTTTCTTT.

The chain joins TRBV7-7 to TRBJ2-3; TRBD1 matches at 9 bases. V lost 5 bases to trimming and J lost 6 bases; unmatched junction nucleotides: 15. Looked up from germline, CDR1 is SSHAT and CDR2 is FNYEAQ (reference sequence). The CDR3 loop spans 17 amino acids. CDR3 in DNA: TGTGCCAGCAGCAGATATGGGACAGGGCGTAGGGATGATACGCAGTATTTT. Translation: CASSRYGTGRRDDTQYF.

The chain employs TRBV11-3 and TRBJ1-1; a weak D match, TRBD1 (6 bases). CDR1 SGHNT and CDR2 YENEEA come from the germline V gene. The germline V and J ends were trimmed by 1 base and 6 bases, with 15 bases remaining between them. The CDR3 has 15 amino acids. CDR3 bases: TGTGCCAGCAGCTTAGGAGGGGGGCATTACGCTGAAGCTTTCTTT. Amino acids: CASSLGGGHYAEAFF.

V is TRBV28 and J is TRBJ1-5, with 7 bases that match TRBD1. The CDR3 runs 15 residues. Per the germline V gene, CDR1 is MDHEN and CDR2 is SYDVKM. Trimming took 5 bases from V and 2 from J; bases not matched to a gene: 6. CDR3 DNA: TGTGCCAGCAGTGCCCAGGGACAGCGCAATCAGCCCCAGCATTTT. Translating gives CASSAQGQRNQPQHF.

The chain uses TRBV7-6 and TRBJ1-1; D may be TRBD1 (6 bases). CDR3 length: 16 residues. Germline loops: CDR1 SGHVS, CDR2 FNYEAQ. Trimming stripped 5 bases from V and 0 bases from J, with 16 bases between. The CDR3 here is CASSRWGHIMNTEAFF. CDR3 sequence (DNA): TGTGCCAGCAGCCGCTGGGGACACATAATGAACACTGAAGCTTTCTTT.

The DNA of the CDR3 is TGTGCCAGCAGTTGGGTGCGCACTGGGGCGAATGAGCAGTTCTTC. Protein sequence: CASSWVRTGANEQFF. The chain carries TRBV6-8 and TRBJ2-1; D is perhaps TRBD1 (5 bases). Deletions cut 4 bases from V and 7 bases from J, with 17 bases between. Germline V gene data show CDR1 as MNHGY and CDR2 as SAAAGT. CDR3 length equals 15 residues.

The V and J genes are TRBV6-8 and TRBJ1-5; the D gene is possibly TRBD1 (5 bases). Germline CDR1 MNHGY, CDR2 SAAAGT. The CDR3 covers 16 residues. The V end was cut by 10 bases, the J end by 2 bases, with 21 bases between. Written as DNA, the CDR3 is TGTGCCACCATGAGATCCGGGGGGGGAGGCAATCAGCCCCAGCATTTT. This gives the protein CATMRSGGGGNQPQHF.